This TCR beta chain came from a study of T-cell memory formation after mild COVID-19. Study-level information: Largely donor-specific TCR clusters were found.

Findings and caveats of the study: Later expanders leaned toward CD4+, whereas clones contracting from day 15 to 85 were balanced CD4/CD8.

There are a few counts of this clonotype. Antigen: not known. Each CDR3 protein is one row after TCRdb ran MiXCR on the 5' RACE reads. The sample contains a few hundred thousand distinct CDR3 sequences, approximately 15% of which appear only once. The sample comprised PBMCs or a T cell subset sorted from them (not recorded which). This sequence was found in a man younger than 35 who had mild COVID-19 (a few samples of this study predate the infection). Cell type and time point are not known.

CDR3 nucleotide sequence: TGTGCCAGCAGCCACCGTCGGAGCGGGGGGCGCCAAGAGACCCAGTACTTC. It yields the protein CASSHRRSGGRQETQYF. This sequence joins TRBV7-2 and TRBJ2-5; 9 nucleotides line up with TRBD2. Germline V gene sequence: CDR1 SGHTA, CDR2 FQGNSA. Losses at the gene ends were 5 bases for V and 1 base for J; bases not matched to a gene: 11. CDR3 length equals 17 residues.